Here is one TCR beta chain with its context. What it recognizes is unknown. The data stem from a study of Ad26.COV2.S vaccination and SARS-CoV-2 variants. The treatment here: roughly 20 received Ad26.COV2.S at low or high dose, single or two shots; 5 received placebo; per-sample allocation not given. After the first vaccine or placebo injection, samples were drawn on day 63. The method was immunoSEQ multiplex PCR; TCRdb's version includes in-frame clones alone and lacks a portion of them. There are some 480,000 clones in the sample; about 83% occur only once, and 10% to 15% lies in the top ten. Germline lookup yields CDR1 SGHNT and CDR2 YYREEE (reference sequence). Trimming pared 5 bases from V and 6 bases from J, leaving 19 bases between. This CDR3 has 15 amino acids. General observations from the study: After vaccination, substantial breadth of spike-specific CD8+ and CD4+ responses was reported.

The receptor was isolated from a person between 18 and 65 years old who received the Ad26.COV2.S COVID-19 vaccine or a placebo. The sample in question was peripheral blood, obtained in a trial of Ad26.COV2.S vaccine versus placebo. The chain employs TRBV5-4 and TRBJ2-3; D ambiguous. CDR3 sequence: CASSPDLQMRDTQYF. The CDR3, as DNA: TGTGCCAGCAGTCCGGACCTACAAATGAGGGATACGCAGTATTTT.